These 21 T cell receptor beta chains were all obtained from the same sample, sequenced in a study of response to subunit inactivated influenza vaccine. TCRdb used MiXCR to reprocess the RT-PCR reads, holding one entry per CDR3 protein. This sample carries some 550,000 distinct CDR3 sequences, approximately 24% of them seen once, and the ten largest clones take approximately 2.9%. A further study also used this sample, focusing on T cells expressing NK-cell markers. That report notes: Making the TCR beta cDNA relied on 5'RACE template switching with UMIs.

The sample was CD4+ T cells sorted from PBMCs, taken approximately 12 days after vaccination. Source of these receptors: a man aged 50-59 years who received an inactivated influenza vaccine.

This clonotype has a handful of counts. The chain employs TRBV6-1 and TRBJ2-7, with D perhaps being TRBD1 or TRBD2 (5 bases each). V lost 4 bases and J lost 3, with 10 bases in between. The CDR3 totals 13 residues. Germline CDR1 reads MNHNS; CDR2 reads SASEGT. The CDR3 protein is CASSAGARYEQYF. In DNA, the CDR3 is TGTGCCAGCAGTGCCGGGGCCCGCTACGAGCAGTACTTC.

This clonotype has just a few counts. CDR3 DNA sequence: TGCGCCAGCAGCAATCCCGGGACAGTCGAAAATGAGCAGTTCTTC. This translates into CASSNPGTVENEQFF. The V gene is TRBV5-1, the J gene TRBJ2-1, with 7 bases lining up with TRBD1. The germline gives CDR1 SGHRS, CDR2 YFSETQ. V lost 4 bases to trimming and J lost 7 bases; unmatched junction nucleotides: 11. The CDR3 runs 15 residues. The entire variable domain, with the rest obtained from reference TRBV5-1 and TRBJ2-1, is as follows: KAGVTQTPRYLIKTRGQQVTLSCSPISGHRSVSWYQQTPGQGLQFLFEYFSETQRNKGNFPGRFSGRQFSNSRSEMNVSTLELGDSALYLCASSNPGTVENEQFFGPGTRLTVL.

V and J are TRBV6-2 or TRBV6-3 and TRBJ1-2; TRBD1 is a possible D gene (5 bases). CDR1 and CDR2 (germline): MNHEY, SVGEGT. Trimming removed 0 bases at V and 8 bases at J, with 13 bases between. The CDR3 covers 14 residues. This chain's CDR3 is CASSYSGVPGGYTF. CDR3 DNA: TGTGCCAGCAGTTACTCGGGGGTTCCGGGCGGCTACACCTTC.

This clonotype was seen at least ten times. V and J are TRBV10-3 and TRBJ2-5; 9 nucleotides match TRBD1. The length of the CDR3 is 13 residues. The germline V gene encodes CDR1 ENHRY and CDR2 SYGVKD. V lost 6 bases and J lost 1; bases outside the gene matches: 0. This CDR3 is CAIRGQGQETQYF. In DNA, the CDR3 is TGTGCCATCAGGGGACAGGGCCAAGAGACCCAGTACTTC.

The genes are TRBV5-4 and TRBJ2-3, with TRBD1 matching 8 bases. The germline V gene has CDR1 SGHNT and CDR2 YYREEE (reference sequence). This CDR3 is 20 amino acids long. After removal of 3 bases from V and 8 bases from J, the junction contained 26 bases not matched to a gene. CDR3 DNA sequence: TGTGCCAGCAGCTCCCGGTTGGACGGGACAGGAGGTCCACCCCTGGGTACGCAGTATTTT. Amino acid sequence: CASSSRLDGTGGPPLGTQYF.

This clonotype was seen more than once but under ten times. V usage is TRBV14 and J usage is TRBJ2-3, with no clear D. Between the trimmed V and J ends, which lost 1 base and 4 bases, there was a span of 6 bases. The CDR3 has 13 amino acids. Germline V lookup: CDR1 SGHDN, CDR2 FVKESK. In DNA, the CDR3 is TGTGCCAGCAGCCAAGTTTTTGCAGATACGCAGTATTTT. It translates to CASSQVFADTQYF.

This clonotype came up a few times. V is TRBV30 and J is TRBJ2-1; D is possibly TRBD1 or TRBD2 (6 bases each). V lost 1 base and J lost 8, with 9 bases in between. Germline CDR1 is GTSNPN and CDR2 is SVGIG (reference sequence). There are 12 residues in the CDR3. In nucleotides, the CDR3 is TGTGCCTGGAGTGAGGGGGGCTATGAGCAGTTCTTC. This translates into CAWSEGGYEQFF. The whole variable domain, filled in from reference TRBV30 and TRBJ2-1, reads SQTIHQWPATLVQPVGSPLSLECTVEGTSNPNLYWYRQAAGRGLQLLFYSVGIGQISSEVPQNLSASRPQDRQFILSSKKLLLSDSGFYLCAWSEGGYEQFFGPGTRLTVL.

This clonotype has at least ten counts. This chain connects TRBV3-1 to TRBJ1-1, with 9 bases matching TRBD1. The CDR3 contains 15 residues. Losses at the gene ends were 4 bases for V and 0 bases for J; bases not matched to a gene: 3. Germline V gene sequence: CDR1 LGHDT, CDR2 YNNKEL (reference sequence). The CDR3 DNA sequence: TGTGCCAGCAGCCCAACAGGGGGCATGAACACTGAAGCTTTCTTT. This sequence encodes CASSPTGGMNTEAFF.

This chain uses TRBV18 with TRBJ2-7; 7 nucleotides agree with TRBD1. This CDR3 comprises 13 residues. Germline V gives CDR1 KGHSH, CDR2 LQKENI. Trimming took 3 bases from V and 6 from J; bases not matched to a gene: 5. The CDR3: CASSPDRAIEQYF. CDR3 DNA sequence: TGTGCCAGCTCACCTGACAGGGCAATCGAGCAGTACTTC.

V usage is TRBV6-2 or TRBV6-3 and J usage is TRBJ2-1; TRBD2 agrees at 11 bases. The V and J ends lost 4 bases and 5 bases, in that order; junction bases with no gene match: 7. The CDR3 loop spans 16 amino acids. Germline V CDR1 and CDR2: MNHEY, SVGEGT. CDR3 in DNA: TGTGCCAGCAGTTCCCGACTAGCGGGGTTCCACAATGAGCAGTTCTTC. It specifies CASSSRLAGFHNEQFF.

The V and J genes are TRBV20-1 and TRBJ2-7; D perhaps matches TRBD1 (6 bases). CDR1 is DFQATT and CDR2 is SNEGSKA in the germline V gene (reference sequence). V lost 5 bases to trimming and J lost 2 bases, with 22 bases between them. This CDR3 contains 16 residues. CDR3 sequence: CSAQGSGSLAAYEQYF. CDR3 DNA: TGCAGTGCTCAGGGGTCCGGTTCCTTGGCCGCCTACGAGCAGTACTTC.

V gene TRBV20-1 combines with J gene TRBJ2-7; the D gene could be TRBD1 or TRBD2 (5 bases each). The germline V gene has CDR1 DFQATT and CDR2 SNEGSKA (reference sequence). V shed 3 bases and J shed 3 bases, with 12 bases lying between them. CDR3 length: 13 residues. CDR3 protein: CSASRGTYYEQYF. The CDR3 bases are TGCAGTGCTAGTCGAGGGACCTACTACGAGCAGTACTTC.

With regard to this clonotype: At one of its ends the junction is not consistent with the germline gene, which may arise from a read error. V is TRBV3-1 and J is TRBJ2-1; TRBD1 matches 8 bases. The CDR3 runs to 15 residues. Germline CDR1 LGHDT, CDR2 YNNKEL (reference sequence). CDR3 in amino acids: CDSSQGQGAIGEQFF. DNA of the CDR3: TGTGACAGCAGCCAAGGGCAGGGGGCGATCGGTGAGCAGTTCTTC.

The chain uses TRBV19 and TRBJ1-3; 7 bases are a match to TRBD1. V lost 6 bases and J lost 0; bases outside the gene matches: 5. The CDR3 is made up of 15 amino acids. The germline V gene has CDR1 LNHDA and CDR2 SQIVND (reference sequence). The CDR3 sequence: CASRPDRSSGNTIYF. CDR3 nucleotides: TGTGCCAGTAGGCCGGACAGGAGCTCTGGAAACACCATATATTTT.

The rearrangement uses TRBV11-2 and TRBJ2-3; D gene ambiguous. Per germline, CDR1 SGHAT and CDR2 FQNNGV. The CDR3 is 15 residues long. V lost 0 bases, J lost 0 bases, and 7 bases lay in between. The DNA for the CDR3 is TGTGCCAGCAGCTTAGATGCCCCTAGCACAGATACGCAGTATTTT. Translated, it gives CASSLDAPSTDTQYF. Full variable domain (outside the CDR3, taken from reference TRBV11-2 and TRBJ2-3): EAGVAQSPRYKIIEKRQSVAFWCNPISGHATLYWYQQILGQGPKLLIQFQNNGVVDDSQLPKDRFSAERLKGVDSTLKIQPAKLEDSAVYLCASSLDAPSTDTQYFGPGTRLTVL.

Only a few counts were recorded for this clonotype. The V call is TRBV7-3, the J call TRBJ2-1; D tentatively reads TRBD1 or TRBD2 (5 bases each). The V gene's germline CDR1 is SGHTA and CDR2 FQGTGA. The CDR3 runs 13 residues. V dropped 5 bases and J dropped 9 bases, with 14 bases sitting between them. CDR3 in DNA: TGTGCCAGCAGCCCCGGTCGAGGGGCTGAGCAGTTCTTC. It specifies CASSPGRGAEQFF.

The sample holds many counts of this clonotype. This rearrangement joins TRBV5-1 to TRBJ2-2; 9 bases match TRBD1. The CDR3 runs 15 residues. Germline V lookup: CDR1 SGHRS, CDR2 YFSETQ. The V segment lost 4 bases and the J segment 7 bases; nucleotides outside the gene matches: 8. The CDR3, as DNA: TGCGCCAGCAGCGGGACAGGGAACATTGGCGGGGAGCTGTTTTTT. Residues: CASSGTGNIGGELFF.

The chain couples TRBV30 to TRBJ1-2; no reliable D call. CDR1 and CDR2 (germline): GTSNPN, SVGIG (reference sequence). The CDR3 is 12 residues long. V lost 4 bases and J lost 6, with 12 bases in between. CDR3 sequence reads: CAWMDVADGYTF. Written as DNA, the CDR3 is TGTGCCTGGATGGACGTGGCGGATGGCTACACCTTC.

There are a few counts of this clonotype. The chain uses TRBV29-1 and TRBJ1-1, with TRBD1 matching 10 bases. V lost 6 bases to trimming and J lost 11 bases; unmatched junction nucleotides: 9. Germline V CDR1 and CDR2: SQVTM, ANQGSEA. CDR3 length: 12 residues. This CDR3 is CSVETTGGTAFF. DNA of the CDR3: TGCAGCGTGGAGACGACAGGGGGCACGGCTTTCTTT. Combining the CDR3 with reference TRBV29-1 and TRBJ1-1 gives the whole variable domain SAVISQKPSRDICQRGTSLTIQCQVDSQVTMMFWYRQQPGQSLTLIATANQGSEATYESGFVIDKFPISRPNLTFSTLTVSNMSPEDSSIYLCSVETTGGTAFFGQGTRLTVV.

This chain uses TRBV5-1 with TRBJ2-7, with 8 positions matching TRBD2. Looked up from germline, CDR1 is SGHRS and CDR2 is YFSETQ. J gave up 3 bases and V 0 bases, and 11 bases lay outside the gene matches. The CDR3 contains 17 residues. CDR3 amino acids: CASSLGSSGSFSYEQYF. The CDR3 DNA sequence: TGCGCCAGCAGCTTGGGATCCAGCGGGAGCTTTAGCTACGAGCAGTACTTC.

The chain carries TRBV10-3 and TRBJ2-2, with unresolved D. The germline V gene encodes CDR1 ENHRY and CDR2 SYGVKD. V was trimmed by 7 bases and J by 0 bases, leaving 9 bases between them. This CDR3 is 14 amino acids long. The CDR3 nucleotides are TGTGCCATCACCCCGCAGCCGAACACCGGGGAGCTGTTTTTT. Its protein product is CAITPQPNTGELFF.